This T cell receptor (beta chain) emerged from a study of T-cell reconstitution after alpha-beta-depleted transplantation in children. Using unique molecular identifiers, the investigators prepared the TCRbeta library. TCRdb used MiXCR to reprocess the PCR reads, holding one entry per CDR3 protein. The data show around 120,000 distinct CDR3 sequences, with about 23% seen just once and roughly a tenth held by the top ten. This clonotype was seen more than once but under ten times. Antigen unknown. Study-level results: The high TCRbeta diversity at day 60 in some patients came from surviving recipient T cells and thymic progenitors. It was newly produced T cells that mostly accounted for T-cell counts and diversity one year after transplant.

Germline V gene lookup returns CDR1 LNHNV and CDR2 YYDKDF (reference sequence). This CDR3 spans 13 amino acids. Trimming took off 4 bases at V and 4 bases at J, with 8 bases between the two ends. The TCR sequence derives from a male patient between 2 and 15 years old who had a stem cell transplant for chronic granulomatous disease, so the T cells may come from the graft donor. Here the sequenced sample was PBMCs, mostly from graft donor cells, taken 180 days after TCRalphabeta/CD19-depleted stem cell transplant. V is TRBV15 and J is TRBJ1-5; the D is unclear. CDR3 nucleotide sequence: TGTGCCACCAGCACCCTGAAAAATCAGCCCCAGCATTTT. This translates into CATSTLKNQPQHF.